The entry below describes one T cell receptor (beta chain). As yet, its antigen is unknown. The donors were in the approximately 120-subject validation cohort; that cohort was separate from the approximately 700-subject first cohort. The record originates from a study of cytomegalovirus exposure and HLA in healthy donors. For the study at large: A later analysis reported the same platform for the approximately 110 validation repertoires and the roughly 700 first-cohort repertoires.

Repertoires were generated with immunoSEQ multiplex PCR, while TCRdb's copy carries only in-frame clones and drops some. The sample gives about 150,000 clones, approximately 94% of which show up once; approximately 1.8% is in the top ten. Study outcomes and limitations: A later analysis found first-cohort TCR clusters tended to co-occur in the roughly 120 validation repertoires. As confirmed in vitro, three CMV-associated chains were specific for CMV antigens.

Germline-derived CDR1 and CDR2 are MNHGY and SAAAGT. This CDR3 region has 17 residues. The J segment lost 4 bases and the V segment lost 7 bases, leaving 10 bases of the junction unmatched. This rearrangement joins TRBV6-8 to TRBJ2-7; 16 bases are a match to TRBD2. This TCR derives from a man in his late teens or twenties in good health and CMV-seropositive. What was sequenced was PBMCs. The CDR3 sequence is CASTFGTSGRANYEQYF. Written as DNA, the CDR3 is TGTGCCAGCACCTTCGGGACTAGCGGGAGGGCAAATTACGAGCAGTACTTC.